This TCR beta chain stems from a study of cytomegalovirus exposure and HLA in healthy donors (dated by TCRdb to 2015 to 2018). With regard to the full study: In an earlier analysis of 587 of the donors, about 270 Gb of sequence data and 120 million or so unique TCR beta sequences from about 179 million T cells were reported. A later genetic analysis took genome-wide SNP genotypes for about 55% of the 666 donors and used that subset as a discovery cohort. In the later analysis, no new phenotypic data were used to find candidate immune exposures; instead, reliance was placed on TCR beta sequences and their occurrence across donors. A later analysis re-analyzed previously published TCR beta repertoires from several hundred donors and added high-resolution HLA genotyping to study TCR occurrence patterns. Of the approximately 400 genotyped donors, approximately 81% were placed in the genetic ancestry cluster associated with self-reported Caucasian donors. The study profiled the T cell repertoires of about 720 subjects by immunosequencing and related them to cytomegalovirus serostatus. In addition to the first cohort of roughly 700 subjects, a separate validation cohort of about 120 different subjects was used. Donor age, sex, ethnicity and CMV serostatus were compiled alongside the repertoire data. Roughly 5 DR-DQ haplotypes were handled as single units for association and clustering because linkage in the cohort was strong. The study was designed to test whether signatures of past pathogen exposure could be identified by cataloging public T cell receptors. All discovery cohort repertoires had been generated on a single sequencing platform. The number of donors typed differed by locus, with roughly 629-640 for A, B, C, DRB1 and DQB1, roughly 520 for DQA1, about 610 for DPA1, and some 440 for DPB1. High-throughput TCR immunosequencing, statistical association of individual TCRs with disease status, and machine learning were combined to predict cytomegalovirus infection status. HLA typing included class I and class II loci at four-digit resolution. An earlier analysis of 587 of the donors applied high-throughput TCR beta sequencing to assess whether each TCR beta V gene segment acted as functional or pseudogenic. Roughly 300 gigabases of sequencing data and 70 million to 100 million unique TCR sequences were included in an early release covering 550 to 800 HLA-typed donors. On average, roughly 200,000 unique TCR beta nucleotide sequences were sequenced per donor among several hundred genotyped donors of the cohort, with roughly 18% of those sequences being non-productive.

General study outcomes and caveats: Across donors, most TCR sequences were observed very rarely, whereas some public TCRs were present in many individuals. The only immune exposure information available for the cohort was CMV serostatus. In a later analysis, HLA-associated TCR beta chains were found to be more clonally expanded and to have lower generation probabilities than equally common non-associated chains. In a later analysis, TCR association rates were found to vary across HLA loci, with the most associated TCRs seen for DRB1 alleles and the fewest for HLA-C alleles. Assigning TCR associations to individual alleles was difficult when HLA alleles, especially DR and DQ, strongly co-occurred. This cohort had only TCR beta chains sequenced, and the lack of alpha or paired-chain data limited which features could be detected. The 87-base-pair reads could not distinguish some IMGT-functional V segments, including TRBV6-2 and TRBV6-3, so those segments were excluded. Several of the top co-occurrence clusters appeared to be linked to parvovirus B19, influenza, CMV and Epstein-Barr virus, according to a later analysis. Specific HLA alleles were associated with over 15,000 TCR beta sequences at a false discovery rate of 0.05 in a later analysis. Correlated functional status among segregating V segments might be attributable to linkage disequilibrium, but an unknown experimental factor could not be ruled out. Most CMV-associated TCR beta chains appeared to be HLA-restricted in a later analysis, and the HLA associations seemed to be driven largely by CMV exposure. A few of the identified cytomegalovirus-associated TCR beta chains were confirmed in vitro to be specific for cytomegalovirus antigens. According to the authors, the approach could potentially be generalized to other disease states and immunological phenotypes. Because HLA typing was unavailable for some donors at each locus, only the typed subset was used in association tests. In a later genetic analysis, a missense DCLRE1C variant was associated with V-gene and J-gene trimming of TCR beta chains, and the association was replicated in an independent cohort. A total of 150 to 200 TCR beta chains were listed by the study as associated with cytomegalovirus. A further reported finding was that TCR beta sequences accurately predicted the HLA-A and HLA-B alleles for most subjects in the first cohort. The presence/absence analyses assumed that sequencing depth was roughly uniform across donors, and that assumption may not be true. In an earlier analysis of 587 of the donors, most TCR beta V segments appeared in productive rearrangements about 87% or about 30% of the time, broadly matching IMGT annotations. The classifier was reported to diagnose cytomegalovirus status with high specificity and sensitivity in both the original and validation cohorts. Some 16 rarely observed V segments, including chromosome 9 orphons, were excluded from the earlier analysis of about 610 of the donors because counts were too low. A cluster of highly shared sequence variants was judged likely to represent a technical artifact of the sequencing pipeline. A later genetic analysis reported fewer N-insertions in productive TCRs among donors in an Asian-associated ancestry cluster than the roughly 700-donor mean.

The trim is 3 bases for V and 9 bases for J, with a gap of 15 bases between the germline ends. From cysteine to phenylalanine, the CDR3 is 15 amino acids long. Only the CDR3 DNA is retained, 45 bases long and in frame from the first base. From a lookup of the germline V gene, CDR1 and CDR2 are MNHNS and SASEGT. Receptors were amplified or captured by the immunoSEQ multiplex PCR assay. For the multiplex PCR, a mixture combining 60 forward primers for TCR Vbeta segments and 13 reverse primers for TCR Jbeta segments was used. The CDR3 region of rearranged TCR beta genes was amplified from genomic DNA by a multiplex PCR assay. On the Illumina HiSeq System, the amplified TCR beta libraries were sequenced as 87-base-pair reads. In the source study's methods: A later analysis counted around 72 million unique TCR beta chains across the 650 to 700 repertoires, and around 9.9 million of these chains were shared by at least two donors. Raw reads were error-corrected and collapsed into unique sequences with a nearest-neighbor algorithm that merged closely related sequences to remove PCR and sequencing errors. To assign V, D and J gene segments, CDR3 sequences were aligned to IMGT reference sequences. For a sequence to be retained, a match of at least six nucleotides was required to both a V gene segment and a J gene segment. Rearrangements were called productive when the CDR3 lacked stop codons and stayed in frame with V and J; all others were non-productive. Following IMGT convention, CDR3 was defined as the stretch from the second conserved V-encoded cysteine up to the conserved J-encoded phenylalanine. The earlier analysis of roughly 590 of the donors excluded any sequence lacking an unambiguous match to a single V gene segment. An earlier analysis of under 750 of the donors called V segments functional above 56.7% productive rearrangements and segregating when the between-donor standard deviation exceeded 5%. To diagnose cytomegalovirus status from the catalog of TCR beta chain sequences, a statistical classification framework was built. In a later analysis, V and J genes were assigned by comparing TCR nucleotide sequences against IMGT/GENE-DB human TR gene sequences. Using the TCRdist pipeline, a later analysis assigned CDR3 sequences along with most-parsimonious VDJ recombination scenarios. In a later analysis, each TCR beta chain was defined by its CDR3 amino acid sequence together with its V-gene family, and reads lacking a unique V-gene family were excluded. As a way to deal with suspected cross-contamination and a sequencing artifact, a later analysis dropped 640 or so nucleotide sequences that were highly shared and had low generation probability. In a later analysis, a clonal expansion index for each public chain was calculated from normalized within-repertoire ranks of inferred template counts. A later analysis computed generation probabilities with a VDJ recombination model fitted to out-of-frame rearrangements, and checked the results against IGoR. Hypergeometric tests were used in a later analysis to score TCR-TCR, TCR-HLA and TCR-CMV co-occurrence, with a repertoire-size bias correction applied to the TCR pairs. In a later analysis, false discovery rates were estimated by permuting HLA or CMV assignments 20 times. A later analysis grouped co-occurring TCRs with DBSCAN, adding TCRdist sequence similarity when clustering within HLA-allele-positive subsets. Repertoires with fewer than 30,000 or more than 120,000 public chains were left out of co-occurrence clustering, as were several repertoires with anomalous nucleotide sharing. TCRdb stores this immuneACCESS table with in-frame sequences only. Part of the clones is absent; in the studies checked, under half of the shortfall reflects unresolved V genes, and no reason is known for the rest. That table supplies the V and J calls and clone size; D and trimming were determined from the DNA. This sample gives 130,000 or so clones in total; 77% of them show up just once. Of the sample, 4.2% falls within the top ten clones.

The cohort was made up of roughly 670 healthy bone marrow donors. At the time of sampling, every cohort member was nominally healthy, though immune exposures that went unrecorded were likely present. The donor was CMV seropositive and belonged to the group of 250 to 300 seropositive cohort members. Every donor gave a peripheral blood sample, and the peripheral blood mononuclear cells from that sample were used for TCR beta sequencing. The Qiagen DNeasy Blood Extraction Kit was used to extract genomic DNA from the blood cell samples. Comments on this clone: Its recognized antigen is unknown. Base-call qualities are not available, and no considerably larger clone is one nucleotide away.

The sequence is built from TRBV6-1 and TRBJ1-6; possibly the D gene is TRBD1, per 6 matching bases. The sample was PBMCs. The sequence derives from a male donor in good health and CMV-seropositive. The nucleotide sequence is TGTGCCAGCAGTGAGCGCGGGGGCGAGAGTTCACCCCTCCACTTT. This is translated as CASSERGGESSPLHF.